Below are 17 T cell receptor beta chains sequenced from a single sample in a study of T cell responses to AZD1222 COVID-19 vaccine. Generated by immunoSEQ multiplex PCR, the TCRdb table keeps only in-frame clones and is missing some. Among about 110,000 clones listed, roughly 84% were seen once. The sequencing here drew on peripheral blood, taken on day 0 of AZD1222 vaccination. The receptors come from an adult in good health.

The V gene is TRBV12-3 or TRBV12-4, the J gene TRBJ1-5, with a weak D call TRBD1 (6 bases). The V end was cut by 4 bases, the J end by 9 bases, with 13 bases between. The CDR3 is 13 amino acids. The CDR3 loop is CASSSRQGWPQHF. CDR3 DNA sequence: TGTGCCAGCAGTTCCCGCCAGGGGTGGCCCCAGCATTTT.

Notes on this clone: One junction end does not reproduce the germline sequence, and a read error may be involved. The chain links TRBV12-3 or TRBV12-4 to TRBJ1-4, with D uncertain. This CDR3 region has 12 residues. The CDR3 DNA follows: TGTGCCAGCAGTTTGAGTTCGGGCCAGGAGGTTTTT. Encoded protein: CASSLSSGQEVF.

The chain uses TRBV10-2 and TRBJ2-1; 8 bases agree with TRBD1. CDR3 length: 14 residues. The V and J ends lost 7 bases and 7 bases, in that order; junction bases with no gene match: 9. Germline lookup yields CDR1 WSHSY and CDR2 SAAADI. The CDR3 reads CASTQGAGRNEQFF. CDR3 DNA sequence: TGCGCCAGCACCCAGGGGGCCGGTAGGAATGAGCAGTTCTTC.

This rearrangement joins TRBV29-1 to TRBJ2-3, with D uncertain. This CDR3 has 13 residues. Germline V gene sequence: CDR1 SQVTM, CDR2 ANQGSEA. Trimming removed 4 bases from V and 1 base from J, with 9 bases in between. CDR3 DNA: TGCAGCGTTGCCGCGGATGGCACAGATACGCAGTATTTT. This codes for CSVAADGTDTQYF.

The gene calls are TRBV7-9 and TRBJ2-3, with unresolved D. Per germline, CDR1 SEHNR and CDR2 FQNEAQ (reference sequence). V lost 5 bases to trimming and J lost 6 bases, with 21 bases between them. The CDR3 contains 16 residues. CDR3 nucleotide sequence: TGTGCCAGCAGCCTACGACTGGAGCCTGGGGTCGATACGCAGTATTTT. Its translation is CASSLRLEPGVDTQYF.

This clone was seen only once. The chain joins TRBV9 to TRBJ1-1; D is unresolved. CDR1 and CDR2 (germline): SGDLS, YYNGEE. V lost 0 bases and J 1 base, leaving 10 bases between the germline ends. The CDR3 sequence is 15 residues long. CDR3 in amino acids: CASSVGWRRNTEAFF. The CDR3 DNA sequence: TGTGCCAGCAGCGTAGGTTGGAGGAGGAACACTGAAGCTTTCTTT.

V gene TRBV28 combines with J gene TRBJ1-4, with 8 bases that match TRBD1. Trimming took 5 bases from V and 7 from J; bases not matched to a gene: 12. This CDR3 comprises 16 residues. Germline V gene data show CDR1 as MDHEN and CDR2 as SYDVKM. The CDR3 nucleotides read TGTGCCAGCAGTCTAGAACAGGGGGGATTAGGTGAAAAACTGTTTTTT. Amino acid sequence: CASSLEQGGLGEKLFF.

Only a few counts were recorded for this clone. The rearrangement joins TRBV28 to TRBJ1-2; TRBD1 might be the D (5 bases). Germline CDR1 and CDR2: MDHEN and SYDVKM. CDR3 length: 16 residues. Between the trimmed V and J ends, which lost 4 bases and 8 bases, there was a span of 23 bases. CDR3 amino acids: CASSSGGRDQQGGYTF. The CDR3 bases are TGTGCCAGCAGTTCGGGAGGAAGGGACCAACAAGGGGGCTACACCTTC.

This chain links TRBV11-2 with TRBJ2-1; D is unresolved. The CDR3 consists of 12 residues. V was trimmed by 6 bases and J by 5 bases, leaving 8 bases between them. The germline gives CDR1 SGHAT, CDR2 FQNNGV. In nucleotides, the CDR3 is TGTGCCAGCAGGGGAAGAGACAATGAGCAGTTCTTC. Amino acid sequence: CASRGRDNEQFF.

The V gene is TRBV6-2 or TRBV6-3, the J gene TRBJ2-7, with D hard to call. Trimming pared 6 bases from V and 5 bases from J, leaving 20 bases between. CDR1 is MNHEY and CDR2 is SVGEGT in the germline V gene. The CDR3 length is 15 residues. The CDR3 DNA is TGTGCCAGCAGCCAGATCTACAACGGCGGCGACGAGCAGTACTTC. This codes for CASSQIYNGGDEQYF.

This clone was observed once. The chain links TRBV19 to TRBJ2-1; possibly TRBD1 for D (5 bases). The CDR3 consists of 11 residues. CDR1 LNHDA and CDR2 SQIVND come from the germline V gene (reference sequence). Deletions cut 11 bases from V and 4 bases from J, with 9 bases between. The CDR3 sequence: CARQPYNEQFF. The CDR3, as DNA: TGTGCCCGACAGCCATACAATGAGCAGTTCTTC.

This clone appeared a few times. The V gene is TRBV5-1, the J gene TRBJ1-6, with TRBD1 matching 7 bases. The CDR3 loop spans 14 amino acids. CDR1 and CDR2 (germline): SGHRS, YFSETQ. The trim removed 2 bases at V and 5 bases at J, leaving 1 base unmatched. CDR3: CASSFQGDNSPLHF. Here the CDR3 DNA reads TGCGCCAGCAGCTTCCAGGGGGATAATTCACCCCTCCACTTT.

The chain employs TRBV5-4 and TRBJ2-7; TRBD1 agrees at 7 bases. Germline V lookup: CDR1 SGHNT, CDR2 YYREEE (reference sequence). The CDR3 is 16 amino acids. The J segment lost 3 bases and the V segment lost 0 bases, leaving 9 bases of the junction unmatched. This chain's CDR3 is CASSLGGKGADYEQYF. The CDR3, as DNA: TGTGCCAGCAGCTTGGGGGGGAAGGGGGCCGACTACGAGCAGTACTTC. Drawing the rest from reference TRBV5-4 and TRBJ2-7, the complete variable domain is ETGVTQSPTHLIKTRGQQVTLRCSSQSGHNTVSWYQQALGQGPQFIFQYYREEENGRGNFPPRFSGLQFPNYSSELNVNALELDDSALYLCASSLGGKGADYEQYFGPGTRLTVT.

The chain recombines TRBV9 with TRBJ1-6; TRBD1 matches at 9 bases. Germline V gene data show CDR1 as SGDLS and CDR2 as YYNGEE. V dropped 4 bases and J dropped 9; count of bases not matched to a gene: 11. The CDR3 spans 16 residues. For the CDR3, the DNA is TGTGCCAGCAGCCTAGCGGCGGGACAGGGAGGTTCACCCCTCCACTTT. Encoded protein: CASSLAAGQGGSPLHF. The variable domain in full, with the rest retrieved from reference TRBV9 and TRBJ1-6, is DSGVTQTPKHLITATGQRVTLRCSPRSGDLSVYWYQQSLDQGLQFLIQYYNGEERAKGNILERFSAQQFPDLHSELNLSSLELGDSALYFCASSLAAGQGGSPLHFGNGTRLTVT.

The V call is TRBV20-1, the J call TRBJ2-7; TRBD2 agrees at 7 bases. The length of the CDR3 is 15 residues. Germline CDR1 DFQATT, CDR2 SNEGSKA (reference sequence). With V trimmed by 3 bases and J by 0 bases, 8 bases remained unmatched. CDR3 DNA sequence: TGCAGTGCTAGTTGGCCAGCGGGGCCCTCCTACGAGCAGTACTTC. Translated: CSASWPAGPSYEQYF.

The genes are TRBV6-1 and TRBJ2-7; 7 bases match TRBD1. The V and J ends lost 2 bases and 0 bases, in that order; junction bases with no gene match: 7. Germline V CDR1 and CDR2: MNHNS, SASEGT. CDR3 length: 16 residues. In nucleotides, the CDR3 is TGTGCCAGCAGTGAATGGGGACAGACGAGCTCCTACGAGCAGTACTTC. Translated, it gives CASSEWGQTSSYEQYF.

The CDR3 bases are TGTGCCAGCAGCGTAGGGGGTACCTCCTACAATGAGCAGTTCTTC. This translates into CASSVGGTSYNEQFF. The chain carries TRBV9 and TRBJ2-1, with D hard to call. CDR1 and CDR2 from the germline V gene are SGDLS and YYNGEE. V was cut by 0 bases and J by 0 bases, with 7 bases left in between. This CDR3 region has 15 residues. Based on the CDR3 plus reference TRBV9 and TRBJ2-1, the full variable domain is DSGVTQTPKHLITATGQRVTLRCSPRSGDLSVYWYQQSLDQGLQFLIQYYNGEERAKGNILERFSAQQFPDLHSELNLSSLELGDSALYFCASSVGGTSYNEQFFGPGTRLTVL.